One sample yielded the 17 T cell receptor beta chains listed below, sequenced in a study of technical replicates of blood from several donors. The data were produced by immunoSEQ multiplex PCR, yet TCRdb's version contains in-frame clones alone and is incomplete. Seen here are about 79,000 clones, more than 85% observed once, and the top ten hold about 0.35%. What was sequenced was T cells isolated from PBMCs. The receptors come from a human donor in good health. Some clones in this sample may be carry-over from other donors' samples.

The genes are TRBV6-5 and TRBJ1-6; 8 bases agree with TRBD1. The V gene's germline CDR1 is MNHEY and CDR2 SVGAGI. The J segment lost 8 bases and the V segment lost 6 bases, leaving 6 bases of the junction unmatched. The CDR3 runs to 14 residues. This chain's CDR3 is CASSLQGVDSPLHF. The CDR3 bases are TGTGCCAGCAGCCTACAGGGGGTGGATTCACCCCTCCACTTT.

The chain uses TRBV19 and TRBJ2-2; D not certain. CDR3 length: 13 amino acids. Trimming shortened V by 3 bases and J by 6 bases, and 8 bases separated the two germline ends. The germline gives CDR1 LNHDA, CDR2 SQIVND (reference sequence). The CDR3 bases are TGTGCCAGTAGTATTCTAATGCCCGGGGAGCTGTTTTTT. This codes for CASSILMPGELFF. The variable domain in full, with the rest retrieved from reference TRBV19 and TRBJ2-2, is DGGITQSPKYLFRKEGQNVTLSCEQNLNHDAMYWYRQDPGQGLRLIYYSQIVNDFQKGDIAEGYSVSREKKESFPLTVTSAQKNPTAFYLCASSILMPGELFFGEGSRLTVL.

This clone was detected once. The V and J genes are TRBV9 and TRBJ1-5; D might be TRBD1 (5 bases). The germline V and J ends were trimmed by 3 bases and 2 bases, with 9 bases remaining between them. Germline lookup yields CDR1 SGDLS and CDR2 YYNGEE. The CDR3 has 14 residues. CDR3 amino acids: CASSDGQGNQPQHF. CDR3 nucleotide sequence: TGTGCCAGCAGCGACGGACAAGGCAATCAGCCCCAGCATTTT.

CDR3: CASSPRTSGRTVSEQYF. The CDR3 DNA follows: TGTGCCAGCAGCCCGAGGACTAGCGGGAGAACAGTATCCGAGCAGTACTTC. This rearrangement joins TRBV7-9 to TRBJ2-7, with 13 bases identical to TRBD2. CDR1 is SEHNR, CDR2 FQNEAQ, per germline (reference sequence). J gave up 6 bases and V 5 bases, and 13 bases lay outside the gene matches. There are 17 residues in the CDR3. Using reference TRBV7-9 and TRBJ2-7 for the parts outside the CDR3, the full variable domain is DTGVSQNPRHKITKRGQNVTFRCDPISEHNRLYWYRQTLGQGPEFLTYFQNEAQLEKSRLLSDRFSAERPKGSFSTLEIQRTEQGDSAMYLCASSPRTSGRTVSEQYFGPGTRLTVT.

The chain links TRBV28 to TRBJ2-1, with 7 positions matching TRBD1. After removal of 6 bases from V and 6 bases from J, the junction contained 8 bases not matched to a gene. Germline CDR1 is MDHEN and CDR2 is SYDVKM. There are 14 residues in the CDR3. CDR3 sequence (DNA): TGTGCCAGCAGGGGGGACAGCCCGATCAATGAGCAGTTCTTC. It yields the protein CASRGDSPINEQFF.

The chain joins TRBV2 to TRBJ1-2; a possible D gene is TRBD1 (6 bases). This CDR3 has 14 residues. Germline V gene lookup returns CDR1 SNHLY and CDR2 FYNNEI. V was trimmed by 2 bases and J by 3 bases, leaving 10 bases between them. CDR3 region: CASSEIPGDYGYTF. For the CDR3, the DNA is TGTGCCAGCAGTGAAATACCAGGGGACTATGGCTACACCTTC.

This clone was recorded only once. The chain couples TRBV27 to TRBJ1-5, with D uncertain. V dropped 3 bases and J dropped 1 base, with 7 bases sitting between them. Germline lookup yields CDR1 MNHEY and CDR2 SMNVEV (reference sequence). This CDR3 has 14 amino acids. CDR3 DNA sequence: TGTGCCAGCAGTTTTGGGAGAAGCAATCAGCCCCAGCATTTT. This codes for CASSFGRSNQPQHF.

The chain has TRBV25-1 and TRBJ2-7; 13 bases are a match to TRBD2. CDR1 and CDR2 (germline): MGHDK, SYGVNS. The CDR3 covers 17 residues. V dropped 4 bases and J dropped 3; count of bases not matched to a gene: 9. CDR3 DNA: TGTGCCAGCAGTGCAATAGGGACTAGCGGGATTGTCTACGAGCAGTACTTC. Translating it yields CASSAIGTSGIVYEQYF.

This chain links TRBV28 with TRBJ2-3; weak D call: TRBD2 (5 bases). This CDR3 is 13 amino acids long. Trimming took off 6 bases at V and 2 bases at J, with 9 bases between the two ends. Germline V gives CDR1 MDHEN, CDR2 SYDVKM. CDR3 bases: TGTGCCAGCAGGAGGACTTTCACAGATACGCAGTATTTT. This sequence encodes CASRRTFTDTQYF. Combining the CDR3 with reference TRBV28 and TRBJ2-3 gives the whole variable domain DVKVTQSSRYLVKRTGEKVFLECVQDMDHENMFWYRQDPGLGLRLIYFSYDVKMKEKGDIPEGYSVSREKKERFSLILESASTNQTSMYLCASRRTFTDTQYFGPGTRLTVL.

The chain has TRBV9 and TRBJ2-1; D is ambiguous. CDR3 size: 11 residues. Germline CDR1 SGDLS, CDR2 YYNGEE. V lost 3 bases and J 7 bases, leaving 5 bases between the germline ends. The CDR3 loop is CASSATNEQFF. The CDR3 DNA sequence: TGTGCCAGCAGCGCTACTAATGAGCAGTTCTTC.

The chain joins TRBV9 to TRBJ2-7; D is uncertain. Germline lookup yields CDR1 SGDLS and CDR2 YYNGEE. V lost 1 base, J lost 5 bases, and 13 bases lay in between. This CDR3 is 14 amino acids long. CDR3 in DNA: TGTGCCAGCAGCGTACTGGGCCAGCTCGACGAGCAGTACTTC. Amino acids: CASSVLGQLDEQYF. Together with reference TRBV9 and TRBJ2-7, the CDR3 gives the full variable domain: DSGVTQTPKHLITATGQRVTLRCSPRSGDLSVYWYQQSLDQGLQFLIQYYNGEERAKGNILERFSAQQFPDLHSELNLSSLELGDSALYFCASSVLGQLDEQYFGPGTRLTVT.

This rearrangement joins TRBV10-1 to TRBJ2-2, with 8 nucleotides matching TRBD1. The CDR3 is 13 amino acids. V was pared by 5 bases and J by 7 bases, with 3 bases of the junction left unmatched. Germline lookup yields CDR1 WNHNN and CDR2 SYGVQD (reference sequence). The DNA of the CDR3 is TGCGCCAGCAGTCGACAGGGGCACGGGGAGCTGTTTTTT. Protein: CASSRQGHGELFF.

The rearrangement uses TRBV14 and TRBJ2-5; a weak D match, TRBD2 (6 bases). V was shortened by 0 bases and J by 4 bases, with 12 bases between the two germline ends. The CDR3 spans 15 residues. CDR1 is SGHDN, CDR2 FVKESK, per germline. The CDR3 DNA sequence: TGTGCCAGCAGCCAAGATTGGGGGAGGACAGAGACCCAGTACTTC. Protein product: CASSQDWGRTETQYF.

This clone was seen more than once but under ten times. The gene calls are TRBV7-2 and TRBJ1-2; D is unclear. Per the germline V gene, CDR1 is SGHTA and CDR2 is FQGNSA. CDR3 length: 13 amino acids. V lost 6 bases, J lost 4 bases, and 12 bases lay in between. The CDR3 protein is CASSSDSLYGYTF. The CDR3 DNA is TGTGCCAGCAGTTCAGATTCCCTCTATGGCTACACCTTC.

The genes are TRBV7-9 and TRBJ1-2, with D tentatively TRBD1 (5 bases). The CDR3 runs 11 residues. CDR1 and CDR2 from the germline V gene are SEHNR and FQNEAQ (reference sequence). V was cut by 0 bases and J by 13 bases, with 9 bases left in between. CDR3 sequence: CASSLAGRGTF. CDR3 sequence (DNA): TGTGCCAGCAGCTTAGCGGGGAGGGGCACCTTC.

This clone was seen a single time. The V call is TRBV19, the J call TRBJ2-7, with 10 bases lining up with TRBD1. V lost 4 bases and J lost 0; bases outside the gene matches: 0. Germline CDR1 LNHDA, CDR2 SQIVND (reference sequence). The CDR3 spans 14 residues. As DNA, the CDR3 is TGTGCCAGTAGTAGGGACAGGGGCTCCTACGAGCAGTACTTC. It specifies CASSRDRGSYEQYF. Combining the CDR3 with reference TRBV19 and TRBJ2-7 gives the whole variable domain DGGITQSPKYLFRKEGQNVTLSCEQNLNHDAMYWYRQDPGQGLRLIYYSQIVNDFQKGDIAEGYSVSREKKESFPLTVTSAQKNPTAFYLCASSRDRGSYEQYFGPGTRLTVT.

J is TRBJ1-5 and V is TRBV6-1; D not resolved. The CDR3 runs 14 residues. The V gene lost 6 bases and the J gene lost 2 bases, with 11 bases spanning the gap. Germline-derived CDR1 and CDR2 are MNHNS and SASEGT. In DNA form, the CDR3 reads TGTGCCAGCAGCCTCGAGCTGGGCAATCAGCCCCAGCATTTT. Translation gives CASSLELGNQPQHF.